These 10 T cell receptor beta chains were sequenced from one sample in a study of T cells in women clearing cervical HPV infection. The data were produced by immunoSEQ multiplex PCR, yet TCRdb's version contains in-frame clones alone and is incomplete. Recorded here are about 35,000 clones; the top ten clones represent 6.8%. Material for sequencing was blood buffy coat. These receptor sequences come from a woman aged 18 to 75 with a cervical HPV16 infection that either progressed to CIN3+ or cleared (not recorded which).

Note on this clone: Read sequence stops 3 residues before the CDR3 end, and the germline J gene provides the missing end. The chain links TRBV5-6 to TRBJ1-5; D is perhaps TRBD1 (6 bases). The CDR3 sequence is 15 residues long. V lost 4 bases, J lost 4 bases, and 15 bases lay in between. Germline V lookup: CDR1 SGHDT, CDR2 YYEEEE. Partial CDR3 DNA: TGTGCCAGCAGCCTTTACAGGGTGGGGAATCAGCCC. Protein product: CASSLYRVGNQP. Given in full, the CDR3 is CASSLYRVGNQPQHF. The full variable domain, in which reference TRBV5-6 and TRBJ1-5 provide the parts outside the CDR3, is DAGVTQSPTHLIKTRGQQVTLRCSPKSGHDTVSWYQQALGQGPQFIFQYYEEEERQRGNFPDRFSGHQFPNYSSELNVNALLLGDSALYLCASSLYRVGNQPQHFGDGTRLSIL.

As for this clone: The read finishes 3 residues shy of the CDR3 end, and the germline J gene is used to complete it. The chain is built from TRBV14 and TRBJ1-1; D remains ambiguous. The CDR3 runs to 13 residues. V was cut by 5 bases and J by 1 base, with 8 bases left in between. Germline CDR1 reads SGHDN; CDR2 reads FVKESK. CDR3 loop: CASSAGRNTEAFF. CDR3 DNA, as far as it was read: TGTGCCAGCAGCGCGGGGAGGAACACTGAA.

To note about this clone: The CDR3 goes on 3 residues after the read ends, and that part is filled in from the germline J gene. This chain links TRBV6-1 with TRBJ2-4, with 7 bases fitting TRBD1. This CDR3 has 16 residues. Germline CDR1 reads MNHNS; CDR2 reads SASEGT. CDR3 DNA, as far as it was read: TGTGCCAGCAGTGAAGTGGCACAGGGGAGTTTTGGGGGT. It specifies CASSEVAQGSFGG. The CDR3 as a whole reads CASSEVAQGSFGGQYF.

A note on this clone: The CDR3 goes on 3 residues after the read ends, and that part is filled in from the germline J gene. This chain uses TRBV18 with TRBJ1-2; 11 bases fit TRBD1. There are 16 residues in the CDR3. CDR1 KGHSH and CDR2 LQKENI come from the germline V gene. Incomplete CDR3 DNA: TGTGCCAGCTCACCCGTTGACGGGACAGGGGGAGTCGAC. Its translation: CASSPVDGTGGVD. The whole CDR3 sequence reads CASSPVDGTGGVDYTF.

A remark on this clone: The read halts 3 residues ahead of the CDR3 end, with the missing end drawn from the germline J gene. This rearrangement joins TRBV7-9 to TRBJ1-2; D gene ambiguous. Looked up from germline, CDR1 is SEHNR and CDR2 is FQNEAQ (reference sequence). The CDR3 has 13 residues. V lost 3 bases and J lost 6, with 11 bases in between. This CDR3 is CASSFLDTDGYTF. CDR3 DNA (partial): TGTGCCAGCAGCTTCCTCGACACGGATGGC. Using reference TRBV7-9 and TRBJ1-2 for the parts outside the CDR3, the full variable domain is DTGVSQNPRHKITKRGQNVTFRCDPISEHNRLYWYRQTLGQGPEFLTYFQNEAQLEKSRLLSDRFSAERPKGSFSTLEIQRTEQGDSAMYLCASSFLDTDGYTFGSGTRLTVV.

The CDR3 here is CASSTGFNYGQYF. CDR3 DNA (partial): TGTGCCAGTAGCACAGGATTCAACTATGGT. The chain couples TRBV19 to TRBJ2-4, with D tentatively TRBD1 (5 bases). The CDR3 end is not reached by the read, which stops 3 residues before it; the germline J gene fills it in. Germline assignment: CDR1 LNHDA and CDR2 SQIVND (reference sequence). This CDR3 is 13 amino acids long. Complete variable domain (other parts from reference TRBV19 and TRBJ2-4): DGGITQSPKYLFRKEGQNVTLSCEQNLNHDAMYWYRQDPGQGLRLIYYSQIVNDFQKGDIAEGYSVSREKKESFPLTVTSAQKNPTAFYLCASSTGFNYGQYFGAGTRLSVL.

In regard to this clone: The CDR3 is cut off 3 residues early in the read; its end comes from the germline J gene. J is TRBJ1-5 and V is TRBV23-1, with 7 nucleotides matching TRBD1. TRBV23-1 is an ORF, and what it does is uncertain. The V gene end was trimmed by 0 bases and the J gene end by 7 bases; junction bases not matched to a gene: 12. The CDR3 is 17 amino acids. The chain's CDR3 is CASSQSTPRDRAQPQHF. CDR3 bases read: TGCGCCAGCAGTCAATCTACCCCCCGAGACAGGGCCCAGCCC.

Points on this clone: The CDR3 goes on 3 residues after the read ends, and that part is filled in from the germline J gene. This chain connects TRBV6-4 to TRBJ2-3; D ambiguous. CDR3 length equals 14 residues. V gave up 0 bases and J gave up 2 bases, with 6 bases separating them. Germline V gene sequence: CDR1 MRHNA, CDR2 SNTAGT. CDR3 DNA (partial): TGTGCCAGCAGTGACTCGTACAACACAGATACG. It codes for CASSDSYNTDT. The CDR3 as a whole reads CASSDSYNTDTQYF.

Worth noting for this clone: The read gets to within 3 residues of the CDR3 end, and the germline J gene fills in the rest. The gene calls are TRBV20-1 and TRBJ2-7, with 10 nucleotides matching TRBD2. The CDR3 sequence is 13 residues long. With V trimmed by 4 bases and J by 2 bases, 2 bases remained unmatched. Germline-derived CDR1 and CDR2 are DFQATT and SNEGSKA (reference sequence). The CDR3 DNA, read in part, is TGCAGTGCTACTAGCGGGAGTCCCTACGAG. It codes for CSATSGSPYE. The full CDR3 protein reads CSATSGSPYEQYF.

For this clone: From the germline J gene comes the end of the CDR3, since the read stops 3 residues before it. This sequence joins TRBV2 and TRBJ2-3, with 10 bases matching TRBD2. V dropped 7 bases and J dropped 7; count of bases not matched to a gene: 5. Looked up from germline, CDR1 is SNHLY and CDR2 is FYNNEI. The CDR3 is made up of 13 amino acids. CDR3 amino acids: CASTKREGYTQYF. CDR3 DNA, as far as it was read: TGTGCCAGCACAAAGCGGGAGGGGTATACG.